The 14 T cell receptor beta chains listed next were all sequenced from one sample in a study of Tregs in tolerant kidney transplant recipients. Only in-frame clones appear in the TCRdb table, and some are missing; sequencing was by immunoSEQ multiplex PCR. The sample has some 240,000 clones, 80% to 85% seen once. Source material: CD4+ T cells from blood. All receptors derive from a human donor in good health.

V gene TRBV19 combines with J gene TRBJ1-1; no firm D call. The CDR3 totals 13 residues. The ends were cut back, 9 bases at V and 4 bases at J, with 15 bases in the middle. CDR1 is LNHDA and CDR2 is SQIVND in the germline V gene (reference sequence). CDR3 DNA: TGTGCCAGCGCGGGAGTCGCCGTCACTGAAGCTTTCTTT. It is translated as CASAGVAVTEAFF.

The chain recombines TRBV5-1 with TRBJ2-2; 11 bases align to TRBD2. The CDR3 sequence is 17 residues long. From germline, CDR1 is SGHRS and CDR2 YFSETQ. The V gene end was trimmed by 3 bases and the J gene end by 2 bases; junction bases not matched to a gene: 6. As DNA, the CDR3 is TGCGCCAGCAGCTGGGGGACTAGCGGATACAACACCGGGGAGCTGTTTTTT. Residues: CASSWGTSGYNTGELFF.

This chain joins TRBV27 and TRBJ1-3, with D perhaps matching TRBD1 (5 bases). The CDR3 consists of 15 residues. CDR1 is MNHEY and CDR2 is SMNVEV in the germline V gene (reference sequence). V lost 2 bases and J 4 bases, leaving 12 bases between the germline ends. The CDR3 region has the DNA TGTGCCAGCAGTTTAGCGGGGCTCTCAGGAAACACCATATATTTT. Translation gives CASSLAGLSGNTIYF.

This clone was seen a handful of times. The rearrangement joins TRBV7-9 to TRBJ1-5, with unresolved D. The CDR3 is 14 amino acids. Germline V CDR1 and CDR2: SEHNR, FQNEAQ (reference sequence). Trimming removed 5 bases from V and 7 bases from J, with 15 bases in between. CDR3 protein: CASSPEGYDQPQHF. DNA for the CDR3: TGTGCCAGCAGCCCGGAAGGGTACGACCAGCCCCAGCATTTT.

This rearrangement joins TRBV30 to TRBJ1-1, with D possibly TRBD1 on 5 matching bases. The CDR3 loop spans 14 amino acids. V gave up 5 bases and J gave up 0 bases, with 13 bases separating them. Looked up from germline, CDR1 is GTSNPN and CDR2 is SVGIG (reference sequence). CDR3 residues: CAWSGKGMNTEAFF. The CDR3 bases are TGTGCCTGGTCAGGGAAGGGCATGAACACTGAAGCTTTCTTT.

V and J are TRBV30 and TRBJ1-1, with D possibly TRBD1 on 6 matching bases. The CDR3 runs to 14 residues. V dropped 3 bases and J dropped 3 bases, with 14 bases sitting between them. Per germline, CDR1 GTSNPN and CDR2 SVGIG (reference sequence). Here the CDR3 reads CAWRPPDSYTEAFF. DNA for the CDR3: TGTGCCTGGAGACCTCCGGACAGCTACACTGAAGCTTTCTTT.

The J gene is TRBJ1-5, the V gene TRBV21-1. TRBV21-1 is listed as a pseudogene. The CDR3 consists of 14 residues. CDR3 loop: CASSKTAGNQPQHF. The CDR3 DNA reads TGTGCCAGCAGCAAAACTGCGGGCAACCAGCCCCAGCATTTT.

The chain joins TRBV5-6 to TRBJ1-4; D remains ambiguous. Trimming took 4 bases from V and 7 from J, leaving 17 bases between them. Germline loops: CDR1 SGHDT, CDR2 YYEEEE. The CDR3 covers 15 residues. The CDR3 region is CASSTLEGWGEKLFF. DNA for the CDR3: TGTGCCAGCAGCACCCTTGAGGGTTGGGGTGAAAAACTGTTTTTT.

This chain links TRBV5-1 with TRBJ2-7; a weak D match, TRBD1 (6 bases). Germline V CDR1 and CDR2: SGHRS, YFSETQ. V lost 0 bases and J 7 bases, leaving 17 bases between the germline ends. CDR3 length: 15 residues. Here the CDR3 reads CASSLANQGRREQYF. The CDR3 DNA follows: TGCGCCAGCAGCTTGGCCAATCAGGGGCGAAGGGAGCAGTACTTC.

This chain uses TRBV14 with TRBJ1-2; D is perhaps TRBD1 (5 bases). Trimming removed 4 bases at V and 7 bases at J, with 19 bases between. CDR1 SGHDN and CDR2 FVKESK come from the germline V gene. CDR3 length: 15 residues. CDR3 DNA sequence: TGTGCCAGCAGCCGCCTTTTAACAGGACTTGGTGGCTACACCTTC. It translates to CASSRLLTGLGGYTF.

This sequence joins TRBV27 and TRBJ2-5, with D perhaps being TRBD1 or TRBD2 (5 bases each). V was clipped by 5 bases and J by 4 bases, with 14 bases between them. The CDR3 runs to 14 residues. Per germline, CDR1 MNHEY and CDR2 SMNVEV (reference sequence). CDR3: CASSPRGPLETQYF. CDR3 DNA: TGTGCCAGCAGTCCCCGGGGCCCTTTAGAGACCCAGTACTTC.

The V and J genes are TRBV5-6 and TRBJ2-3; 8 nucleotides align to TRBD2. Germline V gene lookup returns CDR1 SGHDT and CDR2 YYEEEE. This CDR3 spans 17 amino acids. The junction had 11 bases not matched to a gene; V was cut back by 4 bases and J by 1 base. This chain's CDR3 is CASSTLGGGFGTDTQYF. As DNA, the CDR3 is TGTGCCAGCAGCACGCTGGGCGGGGGGTTTGGCACAGATACGCAGTATTTT.

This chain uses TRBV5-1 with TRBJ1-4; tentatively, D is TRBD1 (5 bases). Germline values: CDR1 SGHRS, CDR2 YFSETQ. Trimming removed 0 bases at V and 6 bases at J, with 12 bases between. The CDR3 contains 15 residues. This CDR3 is CASSLDAGLDEKLFF. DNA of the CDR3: TGCGCCAGCAGCTTGGATGCGGGACTTGATGAAAAACTGTTTTTT.

CDR3 DNA sequence: TGTGCCAGCAGCCTTAGGGAAGCTAGGGAGCAGTACTTC. It yields the protein CASSLREAREQYF. The chain links TRBV7-9 to TRBJ2-7; D gene ambiguous. Germline V gene lookup returns CDR1 SEHNR and CDR2 FQNEAQ (reference sequence). This CDR3 region has 13 residues. Deletions cut 5 bases from V and 7 bases from J, with 15 bases between.